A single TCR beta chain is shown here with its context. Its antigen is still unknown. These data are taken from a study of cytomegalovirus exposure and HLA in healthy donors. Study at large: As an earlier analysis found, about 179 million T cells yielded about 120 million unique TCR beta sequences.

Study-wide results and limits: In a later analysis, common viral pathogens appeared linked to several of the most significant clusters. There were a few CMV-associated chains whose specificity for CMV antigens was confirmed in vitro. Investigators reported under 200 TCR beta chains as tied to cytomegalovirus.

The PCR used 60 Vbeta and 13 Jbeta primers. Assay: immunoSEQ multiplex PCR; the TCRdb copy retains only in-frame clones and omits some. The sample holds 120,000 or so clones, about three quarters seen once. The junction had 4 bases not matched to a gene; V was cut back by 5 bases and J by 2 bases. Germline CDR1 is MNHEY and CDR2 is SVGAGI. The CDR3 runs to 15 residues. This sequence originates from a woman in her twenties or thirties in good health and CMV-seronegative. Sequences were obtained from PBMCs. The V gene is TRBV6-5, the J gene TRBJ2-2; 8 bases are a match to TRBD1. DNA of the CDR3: TGTGCCAGCAGTCAAGACAGGGGAAACACCGGGGAGCTGTTTTTT. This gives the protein CASSQDRGNTGELFF.